This section outlines one T cell receptor beta chain sequence together with its context. The sample originates from a study of OX40 agonist ivuxolimab in advanced cancers. V was cut by 0 bases and J by 4 bases, with 6 bases left in between. CDR1 is LGHNA and CDR2 is YSLEER in the germline V gene. This CDR3 region has 14 residues. This table comes from immunoSEQ multiplex PCR, and its TCRdb copy is limited to in-frame clones, with some not included. The table includes tens of thousands of clones, about 88% detected once. Specimen: CD4+ or CD8+ T cells sorted from blood, collected in a trial of the OX40 agonist ivuxolimab. The chain links TRBV4-3 to TRBJ2-2; D is ambiguous. The sequence derives from an adult with an advanced solid tumor such as melanoma, head and neck, liver or kidney cancer. The CDR3 spells CASSQDLGTGELFF. The CDR3 nucleotides read TGCGCCAGCAGCCAAGATTTGGGCACCGGGGAGCTGTTTTTT.